Sequencing of this TCR beta chain was carried out in a study of blood T cell repertoires in COVID-19. Per the original data handling: The assay estimated nucleated cells by amplifying reference gene primers. The table came from immunoSEQ multiplex PCR; TCRdb's copy has only in-frame clones and leaves some out. The DNA gave D and trimming, while V, J and clone size come from that table. The data show about 210,000 clones, 81% seen once. Researchers sorted participants into cohorts using their self-reported clinical history. The CDR3 runs 16 residues. Losses at the gene ends were 0 bases for V and 4 bases for J; bases not matched to a gene: 3. Germline CDR1 and CDR2: SGHNT and YYREEE (reference sequence).

This receptor was identified in a woman aged 50 to 60 with acute COVID-19. The material sequenced was PBMCs or T cells enriched from blood (not recorded which). This sequence joins TRBV5-4 and TRBJ2-5; TRBD2 matches at 13 bases. The CDR3, as DNA: TGTGCCAGCAGCTTGGCGGGACTAGCGGGGACAGAGACCCAGTACTTC. As protein: CASSLAGLAGTETQYF.